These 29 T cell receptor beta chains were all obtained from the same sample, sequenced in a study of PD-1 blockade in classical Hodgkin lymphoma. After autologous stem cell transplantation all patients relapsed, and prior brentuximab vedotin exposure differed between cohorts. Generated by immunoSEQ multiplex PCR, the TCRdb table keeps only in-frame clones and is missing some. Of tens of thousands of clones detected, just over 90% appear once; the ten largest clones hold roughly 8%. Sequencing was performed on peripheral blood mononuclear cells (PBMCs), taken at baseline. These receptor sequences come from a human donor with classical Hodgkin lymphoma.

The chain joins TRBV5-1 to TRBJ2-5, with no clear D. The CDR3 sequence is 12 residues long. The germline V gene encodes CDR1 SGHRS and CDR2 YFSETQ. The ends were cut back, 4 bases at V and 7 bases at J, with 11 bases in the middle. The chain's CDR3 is CASSPEDVTQYF. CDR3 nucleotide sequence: TGCGCCAGCAGCCCAGAAGATGTGACCCAGTACTTC.

The CDR3 reads CASSLTTGLSYEQYF. As DNA, the CDR3 is TGTGCCAGCAGCTTGACGACAGGGTTGTCCTACGAGCAGTACTTC. V gene TRBV5-5 combines with J gene TRBJ2-7, with 7 bases fitting TRBD1. In germline, CDR1 is SGHKS, CDR2 YYEKEE (reference sequence). The V gene end was trimmed by 1 base and the J gene end by 1 base; junction bases not matched to a gene: 5. The CDR3 length is 15 residues.

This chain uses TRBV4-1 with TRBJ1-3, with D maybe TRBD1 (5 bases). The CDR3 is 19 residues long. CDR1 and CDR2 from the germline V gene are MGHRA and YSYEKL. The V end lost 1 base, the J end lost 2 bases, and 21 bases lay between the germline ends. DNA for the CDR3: TGCGCCAGCAGCCAAGCCCAGATTGGAGGCAGGGACGCTGGAAACACCATATATTTT. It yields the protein CASSQAQIGGRDAGNTIYF.

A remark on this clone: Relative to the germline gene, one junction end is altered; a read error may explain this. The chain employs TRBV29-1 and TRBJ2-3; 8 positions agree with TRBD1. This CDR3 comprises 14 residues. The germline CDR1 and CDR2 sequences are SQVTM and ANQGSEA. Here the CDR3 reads CSAEQGGRTDTQYF. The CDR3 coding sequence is TGCAGCGCTGAACAGGGGGGTAGGACAGATACGCAGTATTTT.

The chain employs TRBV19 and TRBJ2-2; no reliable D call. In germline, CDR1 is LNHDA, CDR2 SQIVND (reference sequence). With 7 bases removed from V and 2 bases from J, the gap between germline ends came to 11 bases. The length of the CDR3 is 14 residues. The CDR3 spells CASTSDVNTGELFF. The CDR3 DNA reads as TGTGCCAGTACCTCAGACGTAAACACCGGGGAGCTGTTTTTT.

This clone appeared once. The CDR3, as DNA: TGTGCCAGTACCCGCAGGCCAGGGACGTTGATAGAAAAACTGTTTTTT. It codes for CASTRRPGTLIEKLFF. The chain uses TRBV19 and TRBJ1-4; possibly TRBD1 for D (5 bases). V was trimmed by 7 bases and J by 8 bases, leaving 23 bases between them. The CDR3 length is 16 residues. Germline V gene lookup returns CDR1 LNHDA and CDR2 SQIVND (reference sequence).

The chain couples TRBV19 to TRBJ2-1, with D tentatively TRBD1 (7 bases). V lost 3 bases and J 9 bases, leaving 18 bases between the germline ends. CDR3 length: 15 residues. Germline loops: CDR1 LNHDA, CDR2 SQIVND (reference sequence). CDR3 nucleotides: TGTGCCAGTAGTATGGCGGGACAGCTTTACGGTGAGCAGTTCTTC. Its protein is CASSMAGQLYGEQFF.

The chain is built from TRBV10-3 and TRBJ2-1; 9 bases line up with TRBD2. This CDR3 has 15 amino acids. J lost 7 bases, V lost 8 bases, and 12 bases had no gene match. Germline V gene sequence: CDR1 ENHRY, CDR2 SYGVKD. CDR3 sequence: CAIQTGTSSLNEQFF. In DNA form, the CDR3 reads TGTGCCATCCAAACCGGGACTAGCTCGTTAAATGAGCAGTTCTTC.

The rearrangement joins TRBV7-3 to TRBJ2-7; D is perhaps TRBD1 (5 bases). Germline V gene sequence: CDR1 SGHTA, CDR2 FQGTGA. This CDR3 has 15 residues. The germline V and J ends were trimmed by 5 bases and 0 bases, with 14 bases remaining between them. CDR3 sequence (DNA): TGTGCCAGCAGCCTAGGGGCGGATAGCTCCTACGAGCAGTACTTC. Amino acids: CASSLGADSSYEQYF.

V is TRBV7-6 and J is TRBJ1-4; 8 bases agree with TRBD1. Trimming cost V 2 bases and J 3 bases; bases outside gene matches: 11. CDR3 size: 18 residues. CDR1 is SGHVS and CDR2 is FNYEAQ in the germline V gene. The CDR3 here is CASSLNDRGIFSNEKLFF. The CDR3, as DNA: TGTGCCAGCAGCTTAAACGACAGGGGTATTTTTTCTAATGAAAAACTGTTTTTT.

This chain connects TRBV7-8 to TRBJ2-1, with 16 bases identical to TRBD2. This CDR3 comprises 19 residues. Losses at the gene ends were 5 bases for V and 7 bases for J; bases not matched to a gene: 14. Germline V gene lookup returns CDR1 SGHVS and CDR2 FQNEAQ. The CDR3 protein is CASSGGGTSGRASWNEQFF. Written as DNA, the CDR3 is TGTGCCAGCAGCGGGGGCGGGACTAGCGGGAGGGCCAGTTGGAATGAGCAGTTCTTC.

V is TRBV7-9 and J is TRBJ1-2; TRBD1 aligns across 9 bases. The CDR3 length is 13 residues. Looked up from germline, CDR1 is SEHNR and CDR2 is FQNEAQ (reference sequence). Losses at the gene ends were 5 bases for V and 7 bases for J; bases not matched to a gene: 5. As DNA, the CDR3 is TGTGCCAGCAGCCCCCGGACAGGGGTTGGCTACACCTTC. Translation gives CASSPRTGVGYTF.

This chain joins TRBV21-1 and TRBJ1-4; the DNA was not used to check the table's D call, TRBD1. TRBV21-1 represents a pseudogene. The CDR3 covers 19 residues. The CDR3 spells CASSKAKPTLQGENEKLFF. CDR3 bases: TGTGCCAGCAGCAAAGCAAAGCCGACTCTACAGGGAGAAAATGAAAAACTGTTTTTT.

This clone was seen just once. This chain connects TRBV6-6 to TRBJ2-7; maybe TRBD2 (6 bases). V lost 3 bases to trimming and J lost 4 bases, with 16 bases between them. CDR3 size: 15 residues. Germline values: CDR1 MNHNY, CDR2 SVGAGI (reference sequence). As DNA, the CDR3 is TGTGCCAGCAGTTATGACCGGGGGAGATTTTACGAGCAGTACTTC. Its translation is CASSYDRGRFYEQYF.

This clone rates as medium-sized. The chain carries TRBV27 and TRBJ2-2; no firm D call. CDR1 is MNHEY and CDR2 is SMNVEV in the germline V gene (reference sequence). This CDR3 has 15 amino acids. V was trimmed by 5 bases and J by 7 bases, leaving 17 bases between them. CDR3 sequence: CASSTGVGVGGELFF. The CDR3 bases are TGTGCCAGCAGTACGGGTGTTGGGGTCGGCGGGGAGCTGTTTTTT.

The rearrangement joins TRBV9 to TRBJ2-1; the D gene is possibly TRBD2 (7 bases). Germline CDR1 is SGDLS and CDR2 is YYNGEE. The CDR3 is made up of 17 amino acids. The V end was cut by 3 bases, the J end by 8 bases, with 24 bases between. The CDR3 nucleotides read TGTGCCAGCAGCGGAGGGGCGGGGGCAGAAGGCCTCCATGAGCAGTTCTTC. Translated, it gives CASSGGAGAEGLHEQFF.

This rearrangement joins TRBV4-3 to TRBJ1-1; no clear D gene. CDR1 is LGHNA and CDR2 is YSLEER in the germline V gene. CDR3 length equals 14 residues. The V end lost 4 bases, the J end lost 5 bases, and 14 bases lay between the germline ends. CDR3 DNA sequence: TGCGCCAGCAGCCTAGGAAGCGGGAGGACTGAAGCTTTCTTT. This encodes CASSLGSGRTEAFF.

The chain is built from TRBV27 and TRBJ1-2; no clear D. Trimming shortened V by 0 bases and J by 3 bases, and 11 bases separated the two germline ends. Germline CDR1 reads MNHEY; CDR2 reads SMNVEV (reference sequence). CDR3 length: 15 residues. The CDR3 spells CASSLSTVGDYGYTF. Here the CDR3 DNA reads TGTGCCAGCAGTTTATCGACGGTCGGGGACTATGGCTACACCTTC.

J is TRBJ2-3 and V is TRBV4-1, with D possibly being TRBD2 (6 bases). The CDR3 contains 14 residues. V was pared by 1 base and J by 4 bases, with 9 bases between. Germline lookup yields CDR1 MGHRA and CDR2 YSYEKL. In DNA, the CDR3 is TGCGCCAGCAGCCAAGGACTAGGCGCAGATACGCAGTATTTT. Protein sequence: CASSQGLGADTQYF.

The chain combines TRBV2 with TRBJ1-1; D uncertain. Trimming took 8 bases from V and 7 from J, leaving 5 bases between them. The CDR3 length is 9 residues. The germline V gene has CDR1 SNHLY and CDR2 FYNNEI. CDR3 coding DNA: TGTGCCAGCCTAAATGAAGCTTTCTTT. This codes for CASLNEAFF.

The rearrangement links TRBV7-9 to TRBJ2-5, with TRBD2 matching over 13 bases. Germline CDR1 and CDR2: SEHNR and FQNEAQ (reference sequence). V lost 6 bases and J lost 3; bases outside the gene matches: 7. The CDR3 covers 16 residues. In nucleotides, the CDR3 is TGTGCCAGCAGGGGACTAGCGGGATCTCACGAAGAGACCCAGTACTTC. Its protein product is CASRGLAGSHEETQYF.

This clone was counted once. In DNA form, the CDR3 reads TGTGCCATCAGTGGGCCACAGGGGGCCTTGAACACCGGGGAGCTGTTTTTT. Its protein product is CAISGPQGALNTGELFF. The V gene is TRBV10-3, the J gene TRBJ2-2; 9 positions agree with TRBD1. Germline CDR1 ENHRY, CDR2 SYGVKD. CDR3 length: 17 residues. With 4 bases clipped from V and 1 base from J, the junction kept 7 bases outside the gene matches.

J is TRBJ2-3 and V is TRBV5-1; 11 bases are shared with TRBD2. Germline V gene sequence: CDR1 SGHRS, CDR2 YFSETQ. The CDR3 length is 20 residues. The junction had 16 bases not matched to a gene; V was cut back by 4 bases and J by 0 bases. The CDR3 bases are TGCGCCAGCAGCAAGTATCTCGGCCTAGCGGGGGGTCGCAGCACAGATACGCAGTATTTT. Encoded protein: CASSKYLGLAGGRSTDTQYF.

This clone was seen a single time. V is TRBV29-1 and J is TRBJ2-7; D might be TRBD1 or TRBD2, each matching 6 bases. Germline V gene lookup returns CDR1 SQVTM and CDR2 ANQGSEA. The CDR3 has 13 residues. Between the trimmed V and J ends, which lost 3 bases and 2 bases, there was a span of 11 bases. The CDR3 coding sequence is TGCAGCGTTGATGGGGGGCCCGCCTACGAGCAGTACTTC. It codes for CSVDGGPAYEQYF.

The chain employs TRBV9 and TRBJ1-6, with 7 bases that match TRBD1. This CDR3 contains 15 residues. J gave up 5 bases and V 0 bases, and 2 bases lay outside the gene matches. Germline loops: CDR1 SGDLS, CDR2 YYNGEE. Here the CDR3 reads CASSVETGNNSPLHF. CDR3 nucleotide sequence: TGTGCCAGCAGCGTAGAGACAGGGAATAATTCACCCCTCCACTTT.

The CDR3 region has the DNA TGTGCCATCAGAGGAGGGCCCAAGGACAGGGACGAGCAGTACTTC. Amino acid sequence: CAIRGGPKDRDEQYF. The chain couples TRBV10-3 to TRBJ2-7; 8 bases are shared with TRBD1. J gave up 5 bases and V 6 bases, and 12 bases lay outside the gene matches. CDR1 and CDR2 from the germline V gene are ENHRY and SYGVKD. The CDR3 is 15 amino acids.

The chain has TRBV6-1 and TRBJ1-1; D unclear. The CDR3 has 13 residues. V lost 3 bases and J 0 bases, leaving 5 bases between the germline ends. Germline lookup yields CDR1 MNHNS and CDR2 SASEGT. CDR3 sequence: CASSDGLNTEAFF. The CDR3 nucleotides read TGTGCCAGCAGTGACGGTCTGAACACTGAAGCTTTCTTT.

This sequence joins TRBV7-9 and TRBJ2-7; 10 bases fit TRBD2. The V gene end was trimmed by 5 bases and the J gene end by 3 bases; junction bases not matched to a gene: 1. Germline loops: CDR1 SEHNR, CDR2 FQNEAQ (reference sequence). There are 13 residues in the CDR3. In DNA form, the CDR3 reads TGTGCCAGCAGCCGGACTAGCGGCTACGAGCAGTACTTC. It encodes CASSRTSGYEQYF.

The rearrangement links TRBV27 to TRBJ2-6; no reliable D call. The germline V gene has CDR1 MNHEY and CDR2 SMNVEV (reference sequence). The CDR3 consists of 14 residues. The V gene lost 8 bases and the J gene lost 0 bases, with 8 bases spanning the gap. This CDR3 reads CASAGRSGANVLTF. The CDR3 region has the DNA TGTGCCAGCGCCGGGCGCTCTGGGGCCAACGTCCTGACTTTC.